Detailed here is one T cell receptor beta chain. This sample was included in a study of identical twins. Each CDR3 protein gets one entry after TCRdb re-called the 5' RACE reads with MiXCR. The table records nearly 900,000 distinct CDR3 sequences, around an eighth of them present only once. The CDR3 has 19 residues. CDR1 and CDR2 (germline): MGHDK, SYGVNS. Trimming shortened V by 5 bases and J by 0 bases, and 26 bases separated the two germline ends. These data were also filed under a second study, of yellow fever vaccine responses in identical twins. This second study notes: Vaccine T cell responses of twins reportedly seemed partly convergent and partly personalized.

Sequencing used PBMCs. The receptor was isolated from a woman aged 18 to 35 in good health. This rearrangement joins TRBV25-1 to TRBJ2-7, with a possible D match to TRBD1 (5 bases). The CDR3 region is CASSHPKQAGSWISYEQYF. The CDR3 region has the DNA TGTGCCAGCAGTCACCCCAAGCAGGCAGGGTCATGGATCTCCTACGAGCAGTACTTC.